The 20 T cell receptor beta chains presented below share a single source sample, sequenced in a study of cytomegalovirus exposure and HLA in healthy donors. With 60 Vbeta and 13 Jbeta primers, the PCR was carried out. Assay: immunoSEQ multiplex PCR; the TCRdb copy retains only in-frame clones and omits some. The sample lists under 70,000 clones, approximately 71% occurring once. Sample: PBMCs. These receptors originate from a woman in her twenties or thirties in good health and CMV-seronegative.

A few counts support this clone. CDR3 region: CASSVGANTEAFF. The CDR3 DNA is TGTGCCAGCAGCGTAGGAGCGAACACTGAAGCTTTCTTT. V is TRBV9 and J is TRBJ1-1; no clear D. V was clipped by 0 bases and J by 1 base, with 4 bases between them. This CDR3 is 13 amino acids long. Germline V CDR1 and CDR2: SGDLS, YYNGEE.

V gene TRBV6-5 combines with J gene TRBJ1-1, with D possibly being TRBD1 (6 bases). The germline CDR1 and CDR2 sequences are MNHEY and SVGAGI. The CDR3 has 14 residues. The germline V and J ends were trimmed by 4 bases and 3 bases, with 12 bases remaining between them. The CDR3 region is CASSLTRQDTEAFF. Here the CDR3 DNA reads TGTGCCAGCAGTTTGACAAGACAGGACACTGAAGCTTTCTTT.

J is TRBJ1-5 and V is TRBV7-9; 8 nucleotides agree with TRBD1. Germline V CDR1 and CDR2: SEHNR, FQNEAQ (reference sequence). The CDR3 consists of 15 residues. J was trimmed by 2 bases and V by 3 bases; bases with no gene match: 3. In DNA form, the CDR3 reads TGTGCCAGCAGCTTGGACAGGGCCGGCAATCAGCCCCAGCATTTT. Residues: CASSLDRAGNQPQHF.

The chain couples TRBV10-3 to TRBJ2-7; TRBD2 is a possible D gene (6 bases). Trimming took 10 bases from V and 4 from J, leaving 14 bases between them. CDR1 and CDR2 from the germline V gene are ENHRY and SYGVKD. The CDR3 covers 12 residues. The CDR3 protein is CATRAAGYEQYF. DNA of the CDR3: TGTGCCACGCGGGCGGCGGGGTACGAGCAGTACTTC.

The rearrangement uses TRBV11-3 and TRBJ2-1; no definite D call. Deletions cut 2 bases from V and 4 bases from J, with 6 bases between. Germline-derived CDR1 and CDR2 are SGHNT and YENEEA. The CDR3 has 13 amino acids. CDR3 DNA sequence: TGTGCCAGCAGCTTATCCACATACAATGAGCAGTTCTTC. Residues: CASSLSTYNEQFF. The entire variable domain, with the rest obtained from reference TRBV11-3 and TRBJ2-1, is as follows: EAGVVQSPRYKIIEKKQPVAFWCNPISGHNTLYWYLQNLGQGPELLIRYENEEAVDDSQLPKDRFSAERLKGVDSTLKIQPAELGDSAVYLCASSLSTYNEQFFGPGTRLTVL.

This clone was found a few times. The chain has TRBV6-5 and TRBJ2-7, with TRBD2 as a possible D gene (6 bases). The V and J ends lost 1 base and 3 bases respectively, with 13 bases between them. CDR1 MNHEY and CDR2 SVGAGI come from the germline V gene. This CDR3 comprises 15 residues. The chain's CDR3 is CASSYLRGKHYEQYF. The CDR3 nucleotides are TGTGCCAGCAGTTACTTGCGGGGTAAACACTACGAGCAGTACTTC.

V usage is TRBV5-1 and J usage is TRBJ1-2; a weak D match, TRBD1 (5 bases). CDR3 length equals 15 residues. Germline CDR1 and CDR2: SGHRS and YFSETQ. Trimming removed 4 bases from V and 3 bases from J, with 16 bases in between. The CDR3 sequence: CASSPRPGTDYGYTF. CDR3 nucleotides: TGCGCCAGCAGCCCAAGGCCGGGGACTGACTATGGCTACACCTTC.

The chain links TRBV6-5 to TRBJ1-1; no clear D gene. The ends were cut back, 2 bases at V and 0 bases at J, with 7 bases in the middle. CDR1 and CDR2 (germline): MNHEY, SVGAGI. This CDR3 is built from 14 residues. CDR3: CASSYGELNTEAFF. In DNA, the CDR3 is TGTGCCAGCAGTTACGGGGAGTTGAACACTGAAGCTTTCTTT.

The chain links TRBV5-1 to TRBJ2-1; perhaps TRBD2 as D (6 bases). V dropped 7 bases and J dropped 0 bases, with 14 bases sitting between them. The CDR3 totals 15 residues. CDR1 is SGHRS, CDR2 YFSETQ, per germline. CDR3 sequence (DNA): TGCGCCAGCTCAGTCGGGGGTTTCTCCTACAATGAGCAGTTCTTC. Protein sequence: CASSVGGFSYNEQFF.

As DNA, the CDR3 is TGTGCCAGCAGCTTAGTGGGCAGGGGCGGCTACACCTTC. It translates to CASSLVGRGGYTF. The chain links TRBV7-9 to TRBJ1-2; TRBD1 is a possible D gene (6 bases). There are 13 residues in the CDR3. Trimming left V 1 base short and J 8 bases short, with 11 bases between. CDR1 is SEHNR, CDR2 FQNEAQ, per germline (reference sequence).

This clone appeared a few times. The V gene is TRBV5-5, the J gene TRBJ2-7; D might be TRBD1 (6 bases). With 4 bases removed from V and 0 bases from J, the gap between germline ends came to 11 bases. The CDR3 has 14 amino acids. The germline V gene encodes CDR1 SGHKS and CDR2 YYEKEE (reference sequence). The CDR3, as DNA: TGTGCCAGCAGCCCCCAGGGGAACTCCTACGAGCAGTACTTC. Its protein is CASSPQGNSYEQYF.

This clone was picked up a small number of times. The DNA of the CDR3 is TGCGCCAGCAGCTGGACAGTTTCTAGCACAGATACGCAGTATTTT. It translates to CASSWTVSSTDTQYF. V gene TRBV5-1 combines with J gene TRBJ2-3; possible D gene TRBD1, 6 bases. CDR1 SGHRS and CDR2 YFSETQ come from the germline V gene. There are 15 residues in the CDR3. Trimming stripped 3 bases from V and 0 bases from J, with 11 bases between. Using reference TRBV5-1 and TRBJ2-3 for the parts outside the CDR3, the full variable domain is KAGVTQTPRYLIKTRGQQVTLSCSPISGHRSVSWYQQTPGQGLQFLFEYFSETQRNKGNFPGRFSGRQFSNSRSEMNVSTLELGDSALYLCASSWTVSSTDTQYFGPGTRLTVL.

The gene calls are TRBV10-3 and TRBJ1-1; TRBD1 agrees at 9 bases. The junction had 7 bases not matched to a gene; V was cut back by 10 bases and J by 10 bases. The CDR3 spans 11 residues. From germline, CDR1 is ENHRY and CDR2 SYGVKD. The CDR3 reads CASRGQGVAFF. CDR3 in DNA: TGTGCCAGCAGGGGACAGGGAGTAGCTTTCTTT.

The gene calls are TRBV2 and TRBJ1-5; no definite D call. Trimming removed 2 bases at V and 3 bases at J, with 8 bases between. CDR3 length: 14 residues. Germline lookup yields CDR1 SNHLY and CDR2 FYNNEI. The DNA of the CDR3 is TGTGCCAGCAGTGAATATGGCCCCAATCAGCCCCAGCATTTT. This gives the protein CASSEYGPNQPQHF.

The V call is TRBV2, the J call TRBJ1-1; D remains ambiguous. CDR1 SNHLY and CDR2 FYNNEI come from the germline V gene. The CDR3 is made up of 14 amino acids. V dropped 10 bases and J dropped 6 bases, with 21 bases sitting between them. Written as DNA, the CDR3 is TGTGCCAAAGCAGAAGACGGCAGACGGGCTGAAGCTTTCTTT. It yields the protein CAKAEDGRRAEAFF.

This chain uses TRBV4-3 with TRBJ2-7, with D perhaps TRBD1 (6 bases). In germline, CDR1 is LGHNA, CDR2 YSLEER. The CDR3 spans 14 residues. The V and J ends lost 1 base and 2 bases respectively, with 9 bases between them. This CDR3 is CASSQVAGAYEQYF. The CDR3, as DNA: TGCGCCAGCAGCCAAGTGGCAGGGGCCTACGAGCAGTACTTC.

This clone has more than one count but fewer than ten. The CDR3 DNA reads as TGTGCCAGCAGGGGACAGGGAAGTACCGGGGAGCTGTTTTTT. This sequence encodes CASRGQGSTGELFF. J is TRBJ2-2 and V is TRBV2, with 9 bases aligning to TRBD1. Per germline, CDR1 SNHLY and CDR2 FYNNEI. V was clipped by 6 bases and J by 5 bases; unmatched bases: 4. The CDR3 is made up of 14 amino acids.

The V gene is TRBV10-3, the J gene TRBJ1-3; TRBD1 aligns across 7 bases. The CDR3 length is 15 residues. Unmatched junction bases numbered 3, after V lost 0 bases and J lost 4 bases. Looked up from germline, CDR1 is ENHRY and CDR2 is SYGVKD. CDR3 residues: CAISESRGQGNTIYF. In DNA form, the CDR3 reads TGTGCCATCAGTGAGTCGAGGGGACAGGGAAACACCATATATTTT.

CDR3 in amino acids: CASSFRGRNPGYGYTF. The CDR3 coding sequence is TGTGCCAGCAGCTTCAGGGGGCGCAATCCTGGGTATGGCTACACCTTC. The chain has TRBV13 and TRBJ1-2; 8 bases line up with TRBD1. Germline V CDR1 and CDR2: PRHDT, FYEKMQ (reference sequence). The length of the CDR3 is 16 residues. The V segment lost 3 bases and the J segment 5 bases; nucleotides outside the gene matches: 11.

The chain is built from TRBV7-8 and TRBJ2-1; TRBD2 is a possible D gene (5 bases). Between the trimmed V and J ends, which lost 1 base and 6 bases, there was a span of 19 bases. This CDR3 has 17 residues. CDR1 and CDR2 from the germline V gene are SGHVS and FQNEAQ. CDR3 amino acids: CASSLGAAGQKSNEQFF. CDR3 DNA: TGTGCCAGCAGCTTAGGGGCGGCGGGCCAGAAGAGCAATGAGCAGTTCTTC.